Listed below are T cell receptor beta chains from one sample, sequenced in a study of blood T cell repertoires in COVID-19. Method: immunoSEQ multiplex PCR; TCRdb's copy keeps in-frame clones and lacks some. There are around 100,000 clones in the sample; 80% to 95% occur only once, and more than 5% lies in the top ten. Sample: peripheral blood. These receptors were taken from a man aged 50-60 years with active COVID-19. CDR3s include the opening cysteine and the closing phenylalanine or tryptophan. A D gene is named only where the DNA matches it firmly. Clone size is given for some rows only: seen once, a few or many times, or a class if the clone is expanded.

clone_size	v_call	d_call	j_call	cdr3_aa	cdr3_nt
NA	TRBV7-3	TRBD1	TRBJ1-1	CASSVGQGNTEAFF	TGTGCCAGCAGCGTCGGACAGGGCAACACTGAAGCTTTCTTT
NA	TRBV7-6	TRBD1	TRBJ2-5	CASSQPGQGIETQYF	TGTGCCAGCAGCCAACCGGGACAGGGGATCGAGACCCAGTACTTC
NA	TRBV7-9	TRBD1	TRBJ1-1	CASSLAQGGPEAFF	TGTGCCAGCAGCTTAGCGCAAGGGGGCCCTGAAGCTTTCTTT
NA	TRBV2	NA	TRBJ1-2	CASSGAGYGYTF	TGTGCCAGCAGTGGCGCAGGTTATGGCTACACCTTC
NA	TRBV5-4	NA	TRBJ1-2	CASSLDGGLPYGYTF	TGTGCCAGCAGCTTGGATGGAGGCCTACCCTATGGCTACACCTTC
NA	TRBV19	TRBD1	TRBJ2-7	CASSMTGYEQYF	TGTGCCAGTAGTATGACAGGGTACGAGCAGTACTTC
NA	TRBV24-1	NA	TRBJ2-1	CATSDRLSSYNEQFF	TGTGCCACCAGTGATCGTCTGAGCTCCTACAATGAGCAGTTCTTC
once	TRBV5-4	TRBD2	TRBJ2-3	CASSLKREKSTDTQYF	TGTGCCAGCAGCTTAAAGCGGGAGAAAAGTACAGATACGCAGTATTTT
few	TRBV7-9	TRBD1	TRBJ2-7	CASSFSSGQTSFEQYF	TGTGCCAGCAGCTTTTCTTCGGGACAGACTTCTTTCGAGCAGTACTTC
NA	TRBV9	NA	TRBJ2-1	CASSVFGTNQDEQFF	TGTGCCAGCAGCGTATTCGGGACAAATCAGGATGAGCAGTTCTTC
NA	TRBV15	TRBD2	TRBJ2-7	CATSREIAGESYEQYF	TGTGCCACCAGCAGAGAAATAGCGGGAGAGTCATACGAGCAGTACTTC
NA	TRBV12-3/TRBV12-4	NA	TRBJ1-1	CASRGAAEAFF	TGTGCCAGCAGGGGGGCCGCTGAAGCTTTCTTT
once	TRBV24-1	TRBD2	TRBJ2-1	CATKYWVGGVILLDEQFF	TGTGCCACCAAATATTGGGTGGGAGGGGTCATCCTTTTGGATGAGCAGTTCTTC
NA	TRBV28	NA	TRBJ2-1	CASTLTRSALTFF	TGTGCCAGCACCCTCACCCGGAGCGCTCTGACGTTCTTC
once	TRBV6-5	TRBD1	TRBJ1-5	CASRQGAYSNQPQHF	TGTGCCAGCAGACAGGGGGCATATAGCAATCAGCCCCAGCATTTT
NA	TRBV9	NA	TRBJ1-2	CASSPGLLNNYGYTF	TGTGCCAGCAGCCCGGGACTCCTAAATAACTATGGCTACACCTTC
NA	TRBV5-4	TRBD2	TRBJ2-7	CASSAGSGKTTYEQYF	TGTGCCAGCAGCGCGGGTAGCGGGAAAACTACCTACGAGCAGTACTTC
NA	TRBV24-1	NA	TRBJ2-2	CATSDLLGNTGELFF	TGTGCCACCAGTGACCTCCTAGGGAACACCGGGGAGCTGTTTTTT
NA	TRBV9	TRBD1	TRBJ2-3	CASSSRQGAADTQYF	TGTGCCAGCAGCTCTCGACAGGGGGCGGCAGATACGCAGTATTTT
NA	TRBV10-3	NA	TRBJ2-7	CAISTSSYEQYF	TGTGCCATCAGTACTAGCTCCTACGAGCAGTACTTC
NA	TRBV10-1	TRBD1	TRBJ1-1	CASSESQGLGTEAFF	TGCGCCAGCAGTGAGTCACAGGGGTTGGGCACTGAAGCTTTCTTT
NA	TRBV5-4	NA	TRBJ1-2	CASSSGQSNYGYTF	TGTGCCAGCAGCTCAGGACAGTCAAACTATGGCTACACCTTC
NA	TRBV6-6	NA	TRBJ2-7	CASSWKLDIYEQYF	TGTGCCAGCAGTTGGAAACTAGACATCTACGAGCAGTACTTC
once	TRBV7-7	NA	TRBJ2-1	CASSLNRYNEQFF	TGTGCCAGCAGCTTAAACAGATACAATGAGCAGTTCTTC
NA	TRBV30	NA	TRBJ1-1	CAWSGAGALSLAFF	TGTGCCTGGAGTGGTGCGGGGGCCCTATCCTTAGCTTTCTTT
NA	TRBV5-1	TRBD1	TRBJ2-7	CASSSTGGYEQYF	TGCGCCAGCAGCAGTACAGGGGGGTACGAGCAGTACTTC
NA	TRBV15	TRBD1	TRBJ2-1	CATSRETGINWEQFF	TGTGCCACCAGCAGGGAGACAGGGATAAATTGGGAGCAGTTCTTC
NA	TRBV6-2/TRBV6-3	NA	TRBJ2-7	CASSQSEGADEQYF	TGTGCCAGCAGTCAATCGGAGGGAGCGGACGAGCAGTACTTC
NA	TRBV19	TRBD1	TRBJ1-5	CASSINRGLSNQPQHF	TGTGCCAGTAGTATAAACAGGGGGCTTAGCAATCAGCCCCAGCATTTT
NA	TRBV25-1	TRBD1	TRBJ2-3	CASSGRTGWSTDTQYF	TGTGCCAGCAGTGGTCGGACAGGTTGGAGCACAGATACGCAGTATTTT
NA	TRBV6-1	NA	TRBJ2-7	CASSEPGSSYEQYF	TGTGCCAGCAGTGAACCGGGGAGCTCCTACGAGCAGTACTTC
NA	TRBV6-6	NA	TRBJ1-5	CATGVDGFGQPQHF	TGTGCCACCGGGGTCGACGGGTTTGGTCAGCCCCAGCATTTT
NA	TRBV7-8	NA	TRBJ1-5	CASSLSGFNQPQHF	TGTGCCAGCAGCTTGTCAGGGTTCAATCAGCCCCAGCATTTT
NA	TRBV5-1	TRBD2	TRBJ2-7	CASSRTSGSYEQYF	TGCGCCAGCAGCCGAACTAGCGGGAGCTACGAGCAGTACTTC
NA	TRBV29-1	TRBD1	TRBJ2-7	CSARDRSSYEQYF	TGCAGCGCCCGGGACAGGAGCTCCTACGAGCAGTACTTC
NA	TRBV19	NA	TRBJ2-1	CASSMQSGVNEQFF	TGTGCCAGTAGTATGCAGTCAGGGGTCAATGAGCAGTTCTTC
NA	TRBV3-1/TRBV3-2	NA	TRBJ1-2	CASRGVHYGYTF	TGTGCCAGCCGCGGGGTACACTATGGCTACACCTTC
NA	TRBV5-1	TRBD1	TRBJ1-1	CASSPLGQGVGTEAFF	TGCGCCAGCAGCCCTTTAGGCCAGGGGGTGGGCACTGAAGCTTTCTTT
NA	TRBV5-4	NA	TRBJ2-3	CASSLAWSAPAADTQYF	TGTGCCAGCAGCTTGGCCTGGAGCGCCCCTGCGGCAGATACGCAGTATTTT
NA	TRBV28	NA	TRBJ2-3	CASSLWGRGTDTQYF	TGTGCCAGCAGTTTATGGGGAAGGGGAACAGATACGCAGTATTTT
NA	TRBV6-5	TRBD1	TRBJ1-4	CASRETGWGEKLFF	TGTGCCAGCAGGGAGACAGGGTGGGGTGAAAAACTGTTTTTT
NA	TRBV5-1	NA	TRBJ2-7	CASSFTGTYEQYF	TGCGCCAGCAGCTTTACAGGAACCTACGAGCAGTACTTC
few	TRBV6-5	TRBD1	TRBJ1-1	CASSSVTGRNTEAFF	TGTGCCAGCAGTTCCGTGACAGGGAGGAACACTGAAGCTTTCTTT
NA	TRBV5-4	NA	TRBJ2-3	CASSLVWAPDTQYF	TGTGCCAGCAGCTTGGTATGGGCACCAGATACGCAGTATTTT
NA	TRBV20-1	NA	TRBJ2-3	CSAWRSDTQYF	TGCAGTGCTTGGCGGTCAGATACGCAGTATTTT
NA	TRBV2	NA	TRBJ2-1	CASSPRSYNEQFF	TGTGCCAGCAGCCCCCGCTCCTACAATGAGCAGTTCTTC
once	TRBV7-9	NA	TRBJ2-5	CASSFGGEETQYF	TGTGCCAGCAGCTTCGGGGGTGAGGAGACCCAGTACTTC
NA	TRBV6-2/TRBV6-3	NA	TRBJ2-3	CASSTVIMVGTDTQYF	TGTGCCAGCAGTACAGTAATAATGGTTGGGACAGATACGCAGTATTTT
NA	TRBV4-1	NA	TRBJ1-5	CASSLYRETQPQHF	TGCGCCAGCAGCCTCTACAGGGAAACCCAGCCCCAGCATTTT
few	TRBV4-1	NA	TRBJ1-6	CASSQREVFDSPLHF	TGCGCCAGCAGCCAAAGGGAGGTATTTGATTCACCCCTCCACTTT
NA	TRBV28	NA	TRBJ1-5	CASSFFGTATGQPQHF	TGTGCCAGCAGTTTTTTTGGAACAGCGACAGGACAGCCCCAGCATTTT
NA	TRBV3-1/TRBV3-2	TRBD1	TRBJ2-5	CASSRTRQGGRETQYF	TGTGCCAGCAGCCGAACCCGACAGGGGGGGCGAGAGACCCAGTACTTC
NA	TRBV7-9	NA	TRBJ1-2	CASSPGPGVGYTF	TGTGCCAGCAGCCCCGGCCCAGGGGTCGGCTACACCTTC
NA	TRBV12-3/TRBV12-4	NA	TRBJ2-7	CASTTGGDEQYF	TGTGCCAGCACCACAGGTGGAGACGAGCAGTACTTC
NA	TRBV5-5	NA	TRBJ2-7	CASSLTSRLSIPYEQYF	TGTGCCAGCAGCCTCACTTCTAGGCTCTCGATACCCTACGAGCAGTACTTC